Listed below are T cell receptor beta chains from one sample, sequenced in a study of blood T cell repertoires in COVID-19. Data came from immunoSEQ multiplex PCR; TCRdb stores just in-frame clones and leaves some out. The profile shows 180,000 or so clones, roughly 83% of them singletons. Sequenced sample: PBMCs or T cells enriched from blood (not recorded which). The receptors were sampled from a woman aged 60-75 years who had recovered from COVID-19. The CDR3 runs from the conserved cysteine through the conserved F or W. D genes are given only for firm matches. Part of the rows lack a size; the others show once, few, many or a class for expanded clones.

D	length	V	size	J	DNA	CDR3
-	12	TRBV29-1	-	TRBJ1-2	TGCAGCGTCGAACGGGGGGATTCAGGCTACACCTTC	CSVERGDSGYTF
-	14	TRBV6-1	few	TRBJ1-2	TGTGCCAGCAGTGAAGCGGGCAGAAACTATGGCTACACCTTC	CASSEAGRNYGYTF
TRBD1	17	TRBV3-1/TRBV3-2	-	TRBJ1-1	TGTGCCAGCAGCCCAACCGAGACAGGGGTGGTGAACACTGAAGCTTTCTTT	CASSPTETGVVNTEAFF
-	15	TRBV18	few	TRBJ1-6	TGTGCCAGCTCACCGCAGAGGGACACCAGTTCACCCCTCCACTTT	CASSPQRDTSSPLHF
-	12	TRBV7-9	-	TRBJ2-7	TGTGCCAGCAGCTTACTAGGCTACGAGCAGTACTTC	CASSLLGYEQYF
-	14	TRBV2	-	TRBJ2-2	TGTGCCAGCATGCCTGGACTTTACACCGGGGAGCTGTTTTTT	CASMPGLYTGELFF
-	12	TRBV2	-	TRBJ2-7	TGTGCCAGCACCATGGAGGGCTACGAGCAGTACTTC	CASTMEGYEQYF
-	15	TRBV7-9	-	TRBJ1-4	TGTGCCAGCAGTACCCGGGTGGGAACTAATGAAAAACTGTTTTTT	CASSTRVGTNEKLFF
TRBD1	13	TRBV11-2	-	TRBJ2-3	TGTGCCAGCAGCCCCCGAGACAGGGGGGCGCAGTATTTT	CASSPRDRGAQYF
TRBD2	15	TRBV28	-	TRBJ2-2	TGTGCCAGCAGTCTCTCGGGAGGTGACGCCGGGGAGCTGTTTTTT	CASSLSGGDAGELFF
-	14	TRBV4-1	-	TRBJ1-1	TGCGCCAGCAGCCAATTGGCAGGGAACACTGAAGCTTTCTTT	CASSQLAGNTEAFF
-	14	TRBV5-5	few	TRBJ1-4	TGTGCCAGCAGCCGGGAGCCTACGAAAGAAAAACTGTTTTTT	CASSREPTKEKLFF
-	14	TRBV18	once	TRBJ1-1	TGTGCCAGCTCTCCTATCCCCGGGGACACTGAAGCTTTCTTT	CASSPIPGDTEAFF
-	11	TRBV10-3	-	TRBJ2-7	TGTGCCACCTCGACACGGTACGAGCAGTACTTC	CATSTRYEQYF
-	14	TRBV28	-	TRBJ2-5	TGTGCCAGCAGTTCGACCGTGGGGGGAGAGACCCAGTACTTC	CASSSTVGGETQYF
-	15	TRBV7-8	once	TRBJ2-2	TGTGCCAGCAGCACCCTGACAGCGAACACCGGGGAGCTGTTTTTT	CASSTLTANTGELFF
-	13	TRBV5-1	-	TRBJ2-7	TGCGCCAGCAGCTTGGCAGGGGTCTACGAGCAGTACTTC	CASSLAGVYEQYF
-	16	TRBV10-2	-	TRBJ2-1	TGCGCCAGCAGTGAGTCGAAGGAGGTCCTTGGGAATGAGCAGTTCTTC	CASSESKEVLGNEQFF
-	14	TRBV2	-	TRBJ2-2	TGTGCCAGCAGTGTCGGAGAGAACACCGGGGAGCTGTTTTTT	CASSVGENTGELFF
TRBD2	17	TRBV4-2	-	TRBJ2-1	TGTGCCAGCAGCTCTCGACCTAGGACTAGCGGTAGGGATGAGCAGTTCTTC	CASSSRPRTSGRDEQFF
TRBD1	13	TRBV5-3	once	TRBJ1-5	TGTGCCAGAAGCCGGACAGGGCCTCAGCCCCAGCATTTT	CARSRTGPQPQHF
-	10	TRBV30	-	TRBJ1-2	TGTGCCTGGGGCCTCCGGGGCTACACCTTC	CAWGLRGYTF
-	11	TRBV20-1	-	TRBJ1-2	TGCAGTGCATCGGGGGTTTGGGGCTACACCTTC	CSASGVWGYTF
-	17	TRBV27	-	TRBJ2-5	TGTGCCAGCAGTTTATCGAAGGCAGGACGCGGCCGGGGGACCCAGTACTTC	CASSLSKAGRGRGTQYF
-	13	TRBV6-4	-	TRBJ1-2	TGTGCCAGCAGTCCCCAGGGAAACTATGGCTACACCTTC	CASSPQGNYGYTF
-	14	TRBV6-5	-	TRBJ1-2	TGTGCCAGCAGTACAAGCGACAGGTTTAATGGCTACACCTTC	CASSTSDRFNGYTF
-	14	TRBV2	few	TRBJ1-5	TGTGCCAGCCTAGGTTCAAACAGGGTTCAGCCCCAGCATTTT	CASLGSNRVQPQHF
TRBD2	15	TRBV6-2/TRBV6-3	-	TRBJ2-7	TGTGCCAGCAGCTCCCAAACTAGCGGGAGGGGTGAGCAGTACTTC	CASSSQTSGRGEQYF
TRBD1	17	TRBV12-5	-	TRBJ2-6	TGTGCTAGTGGTTGGGCGGGACAGGGCTCTGGGGCCAACGTCCTGACTTTC	CASGWAGQGSGANVLTF
-	15	TRBV3-1/TRBV3-2	-	TRBJ1-1	TGTGCCAGCAGCCAGCGGGGGGTCCAATTAACTGAAGCTTTCTTT	CASSQRGVQLTEAFF
TRBD1	14	TRBV3-1/TRBV3-2	-	TRBJ1-2	TGTGCCAGCAGCCAAGTGGAGGGGGCGTCCGGCTACACCTTC	CASSQVEGASGYTF
-	13	TRBV27	-	TRBJ1-6	TGTGCCAGCAGTTCTCGGGGTAATTCACCCCTCCACTTT	CASSSRGNSPLHF
-	15	TRBV3-1/TRBV3-2	-	TRBJ2-2	TGTGCCGTTAGCATCCCGGGACTTTCGACCGGGGAGCTGTTTTTT	CAVSIPGLSTGELFF
-	13	TRBV11-2	-	TRBJ1-1	TGTGCCAGCAGCTTGACATGGAACACTGAAGCTTTCTTT	CASSLTWNTEAFF
TRBD2	17	TRBV4-2	once	TRBJ2-1	TGTGCCAGCAGCCAAGAGCAAAATAGCGGGGGGGCCCATGAGCAGTTCTTC	CASSQEQNSGGAHEQFF
TRBD1	13	TRBV3-1/TRBV3-2	once	TRBJ1-2	TGTGCCAGCAGCCCGGGACAGAACTATGGCTACACCTTC	CASSPGQNYGYTF
-	15	TRBV2	-	TRBJ1-2	TGTGCCAGCACCGACGGGGGGCGAGGTAGCTATGGCTACACCTTC	CASTDGGRGSYGYTF
-	13	TRBV2	-	TRBJ1-2	TGTGCCAGCAGTGAAGGTGGCGGCTATGGCTACACCTTC	CASSEGGGYGYTF
TRBD2	14	TRBV5-1	-	TRBJ2-3	TGCGCCAGCAGGGGCGAGGGGAGGGCAGATACGCAGTATTTT	CASRGEGRADTQYF
TRBD2	19	TRBV7-9	few	TRBJ2-5	TGTGCCAGCAGCTCCGGTGGACTAGCGGGAGGACGTTACTGGGAGACCCAGTACTTC	CASSSGGLAGGRYWETQYF
-	15	TRBV6-5	-	TRBJ1-6	TGTGCCAGCAGTTACTCTGCAGGGGATAATTCACCCCTCCACTTT	CASSYSAGDNSPLHF
TRBD2	15	TRBV5-5	-	TRBJ2-7	TGTGCCAGCAGCCCGACTAGCGGGAGGAGTTACGAGCAGTACTTC	CASSPTSGRSYEQYF